These T cell receptor beta chains were read from a single sample in a study of cytomegalovirus exposure and HLA in healthy donors. Clones were read by immunoSEQ multiplex PCR, and TCRdb kept only the in-frame ones, dropping some. Of about 230,000 clones listed, approximately 84% are singletons. The material sequenced was PBMCs. All receptors come from a middle-aged woman in good health and CMV-seronegative. The CDR3 runs from the conserved cysteine through the conserved F or W. A D gene is named only where the DNA matches it firmly. Rows may omit the clone size; those that give it use once, few, many or a size class.

j_call,v_call,clone_size,d_call,cdr3_aa,cdr3_nt
TRBJ2-3,TRBV4-2,-,-,CASSQVAISTDTQYF,TGTGCCAGCAGCCAAGTAGCGATAAGCACAGATACGCAGTATTTT
TRBJ1-4,TRBV5-5,-,-,CASRRSNEKLFF,TGTGCCAGCAGACGGAGTAATGAAAAACTGTTTTTT
TRBJ1-5,TRBV6-5,-,-,CASSYPGGINQPQHF,TGTGCCAGCAGTTATCCCGGGGGGATCAATCAGCCCCAGCATTTT
TRBJ2-1,TRBV9,-,TRBD2,CASSLSGSGDYNEQFF,TGTGCCAGCAGCCTTAGTGGCAGCGGGGACTACAATGAGCAGTTCTTC
TRBJ1-5,TRBV19,-,TRBD1,CASSIDRGNQPQHF,TGTGCCAGTAGTATCGACAGGGGCAATCAGCCCCAGCATTTT
TRBJ1-2,TRBV19,-,TRBD1,CASSPGTGSKDNYGYTF,TGTGCCAGTAGCCCCGGGACAGGTTCAAAGGATAACTATGGCTACACCTTC
TRBJ1-1,TRBV27,-,-,CASSPLPRRTEAFF,TGTGCCAGCAGTCCCCTTCCGAGGCGCACTGAAGCTTTCTTT
TRBJ1-2,TRBV19,-,-,CASSVGLNYGYTF,TGTGCCAGTAGTGTCGGTCTGAACTATGGCTACACCTTC
TRBJ1-1,TRBV9,-,-,CASSVTGTNTEAFF,TGTGCCAGCAGCGTTACAGGCACGAACACTGAAGCTTTCTTT
TRBJ2-2,TRBV28,-,-,CASSSGGANTGELFF,TGTGCCAGCAGTTCGGGCGGGGCGAACACCGGGGAGCTGTTTTTT
TRBJ2-3,TRBV29-1,once,-,CSVGKRTDTQYF,TGCAGCGTTGGTAAGCGGACAGATACGCAGTATTTT
TRBJ1-5,TRBV11-2,-,-,CASSLSAGNKPQHF,TGTGCCAGCAGCTTATCGGCAGGCAACAAGCCCCAGCATTTT
TRBJ2-5,TRBV5-1,-,TRBD1,CASSWDSQETQYF,TGCGCCAGCAGTTGGGACAGCCAAGAGACCCAGTACTTC
TRBJ2-1,TRBV28,-,TRBD1,CASRGDREGQSEQFF,TGTGCCAGCAGGGGGGACAGGGAGGGGCAATCGGAGCAGTTCTTC
TRBJ1-6,TRBV7-3,-,-,CASSAQGQGSPLHF,TGTGCCAGCAGCGCGCAGGGCCAGGGTTCACCCCTCCACTTT
TRBJ1-2,TRBV4-2,-,TRBD1,CASSQDPAGGVDYGYTF,TGTGCCAGCAGCCAAGATCCCGCAGGGGGCGTGGACTATGGCTACACCTTC
TRBJ1-1,TRBV29-1,once,-,CSVVKNRGNTEAFF,TGCAGCGTTGTTAAAAATAGAGGGAACACTGAAGCTTTCTTT
TRBJ2-2,TRBV19,-,TRBD2,CASSGRGGNTGELFF,TGTGCCAGTAGTGGGCGGGGGGGGAACACCGGGGAGCTGTTTTTT
TRBJ1-1,TRBV28,-,-,CASSYTANTEAFF,TGTGCCAGCAGTTATACAGCGAACACTGAAGCTTTCTTT
TRBJ1-1,TRBV19,-,-,CASSIRGHVNTEAFF,TGTGCCAGTAGTATACGGGGACATGTTAACACTGAAGCTTTCTTT
TRBJ2-5,TRBV10-3,-,-,CAISETGRETQYF,TGTGCCATCAGTGAAACAGGGAGAGAGACCCAGTACTTC
TRBJ1-1,TRBV30,few,-,CAWMGRANTEAFF,TGTGCCTGGATGGGCAGGGCAAACACTGAAGCTTTCTTT
TRBJ1-5,TRBV19,-,TRBD1,CASSRTGASNQPQHF,TGTGCCAGTAGCCGGACAGGGGCGAGCAATCAGCCCCAGCATTTT
TRBJ2-7,TRBV5-4,once,TRBD2,CASSFQAGGYEQYF,TGTGCCAGCAGCTTTCAAGCGGGGGGCTACGAGCAGTACTTC
TRBJ1-5,TRBV6-1,-,-,CASSEAGQGYSNQPQHF,TGTGCCAGCAGTGAAGCGGGGCAGGGTTATAGCAATCAGCCCCAGCATTTT
TRBJ2-5,TRBV9,-,TRBD2,CASSVLAGVQETQYF,TGTGCCAGCAGCGTATTAGCGGGGGTCCAAGAGACCCAGTACTTC
TRBJ1-4,TRBV7-9,-,TRBD1,CASSFSSGGAREKLFF,TGTGCCAGCAGCTTTTCCTCAGGGGGCGCGAGGGAAAAACTGTTTTTT
TRBJ1-2,TRBV5-6,-,TRBD1,CASSSGEDRVNYGYTF,TGTGCCAGCAGCTCCGGGGAGGACAGGGTGAACTATGGCTACACCTTC
TRBJ2-5,TRBV7-2,-,TRBD2,CASSLGGARETQYF,TGTGCCAGCAGCCTCGGGGGGGCGAGGGAGACCCAGTACTTC
TRBJ2-1,TRBV27,-,-,CASRFGAGASYNEQFF,TGTGCCAGCAGGTTCGGGGCGGGGGCCTCCTACAATGAGCAGTTCTTC
TRBJ1-4,TRBV15,-,-,CATSRQRLGNEKLFF,TGTGCCACCAGCAGACAAAGACTAGGAAATGAAAAACTGTTTTTT
TRBJ2-7,TRBV7-6,few,TRBD2,CASSRSTSGGHEQYF,TGTGCCAGCAGCCGTTCGACTAGCGGGGGCCACGAGCAGTACTTC
TRBJ1-4,TRBV2,-,-,CASSDRGSTNEKLFF,TGTGCCAGCAGTGACAGGGGATCAACTAATGAAAAACTGTTTTTT
TRBJ2-7,TRBV21-1,once,-,CASSNKTGWGYEQYF,TGTGCCAGCAGCAACAAGACAGGGTGGGGCTACGAGCAGTACTTC
TRBJ2-7,TRBV11-2,once,TRBD2,CASSSLAGEPRKQYF,TGTGCCAGCAGCTCCTTAGCGGGGGAGCCAAGGAAGCAGTACTTC
TRBJ2-7,TRBV19,once,TRBD2,CASSMGLAPYEQYF,TGTGCCAGTAGTATGGGACTAGCTCCCTACGAGCAGTACTTC
TRBJ2-1,TRBV19,-,TRBD1,CASRIQGAYNEQFF,TGTGCCAGTAGGATACAGGGGGCCTACAATGAGCAGTTCTTC
TRBJ2-1,TRBV30,-,TRBD2,CAWSVPGLARYNEQFF,TGTGCCTGGAGTGTCCCGGGACTAGCGAGGTACAATGAGCAGTTCTTC
TRBJ1-3,TRBV13,-,-,CASSLSRDSGNTIYF,TGTGCCAGCAGCCTGAGCAGGGATTCTGGAAACACCATATATTTT
TRBJ1-2,TRBV4-3,-,TRBD1,CASSQTGQGVVGYTF,TGCGCCAGCAGCCAAACGGGACAGGGGGTGGTTGGCTACACCTTC
TRBJ1-1,TRBV5-4,-,-,CASSLEWGVGTEAFF,TGTGCCAGCAGCTTGGAATGGGGCGTAGGCACTGAAGCTTTCTTT
TRBJ2-7,TRBV7-2,-,-,CASSLRGSYEQYF,TGTGCCAGCAGCTTGCGGGGTTCCTACGAGCAGTACTTC
TRBJ1-6,TRBV27,-,TRBD1,CASSFSRDRTSPLHF,TGTGCCAGCAGTTTTTCCCGGGACAGGACTTCACCCCTCCACTTT
TRBJ1-2,TRBV27,-,TRBD1,CASSPSGTANYGYTF,TGTGCCAGCAGTCCCTCCGGGACAGCAAACTATGGCTACACCTTC
TRBJ1-1,TRBV28,-,TRBD1,CASSSWTGVNTEAFF,TGTGCCAGCAGTTCCTGGACAGGGGTTAACACTGAAGCTTTCTTT
TRBJ2-7,TRBV16,-,TRBD1,CASSRTGGYEQYF,TGTGCCAGCAGCCGGACAGGGGGCTACGAGCAGTACTTC
TRBJ2-3,TRBV28,few,-,CASRLLGGGQYF,TGTGCCAGCAGGCTCCTCGGGGGAGGGCAGTATTTT
TRBJ1-1,TRBV6-5,-,TRBD1,CASLKGGAGTEAFF,TGTGCCAGCTTAAAAGGGGGCGCCGGCACTGAAGCTTTCTTT
TRBJ1-6,TRBV7-9,-,TRBD1,CASSRTGQGNSPLHF,TGTGCCAGCAGCCGAACAGGACAGGGTAATTCACCCCTCCACTTT
TRBJ2-3,TRBV7-2,-,TRBD2,CASSIFSTSGNTQYF,TGTGCCAGCAGTATTTTTTCGACTAGCGGGAATACGCAGTATTTT
TRBJ1-5,TRBV18,-,-,CASSPQAYSNQPQHF,TGTGCCAGCTCACCTCAGGCTTATAGCAATCAGCCCCAGCATTTT
TRBJ1-3,TRBV4-2,-,TRBD1,CASSQERTGANTIYF,TGTGCCAGCAGCCAAGAGAGGACAGGGGCGAACACCATATATTTT
TRBJ2-5,TRBV5-1,-,-,CASSLEGPQETQYF,TGCGCCAGCAGCTTGGAGGGGCCCCAAGAGACCCAGTACTTC
TRBJ1-2,TRBV2,-,TRBD1,CASSAQGTPNYGYTF,TGTGCCAGCAGTGCACAGGGGACTCCTAACTATGGCTACACCTTC
TRBJ2-5,TRBV2,-,TRBD1,CASSEGGQGETQYF,TGTGCCAGCAGTGAAGGGGGACAGGGAGAGACCCAGTACTTC